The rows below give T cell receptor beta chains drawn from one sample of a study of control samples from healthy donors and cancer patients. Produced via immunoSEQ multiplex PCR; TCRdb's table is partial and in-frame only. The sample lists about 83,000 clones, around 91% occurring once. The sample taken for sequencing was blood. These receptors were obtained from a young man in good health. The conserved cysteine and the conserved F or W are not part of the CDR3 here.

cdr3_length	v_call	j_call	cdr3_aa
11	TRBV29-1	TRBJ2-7	SVPGTGRYEQY
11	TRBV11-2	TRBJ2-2	ASSLENTGELF
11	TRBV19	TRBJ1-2	ASSPQGFYGYT
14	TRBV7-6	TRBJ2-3	ASSPRGQPSTDTQY
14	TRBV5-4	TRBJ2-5	ASSLVRSSGGETQY
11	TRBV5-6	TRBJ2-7	ASSFGRLEGQY
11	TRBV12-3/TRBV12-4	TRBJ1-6	ASSFGQGRALH
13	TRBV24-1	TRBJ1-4	ATSDSRDSNEKLF
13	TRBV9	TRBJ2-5	ASSVGGGAGETQY
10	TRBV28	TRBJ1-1	ASSLRGTEAF
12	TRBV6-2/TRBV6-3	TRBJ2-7	ASSSVAGAYEQY
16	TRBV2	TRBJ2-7	ASNPVFGKGGDWYEQY
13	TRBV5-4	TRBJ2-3	ASSLPTGEADTQY
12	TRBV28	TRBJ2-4	ASSSPFNQGIQY
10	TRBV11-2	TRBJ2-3	ASSPHRRTQY
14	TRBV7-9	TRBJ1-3	ASSLVPRISGNTIY
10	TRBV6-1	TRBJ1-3	ASSEGGNTIY
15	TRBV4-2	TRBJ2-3	ASSQAPSGSTTDTQY
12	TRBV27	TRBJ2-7	ASSPNVAGGEQY
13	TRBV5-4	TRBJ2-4	ASSSTTETGNIQY
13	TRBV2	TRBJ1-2	ASSSTGRANYGYT
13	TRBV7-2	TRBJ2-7	ASSLAPSGAYEQY
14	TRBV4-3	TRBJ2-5	ASSQDLFRVLRTQY
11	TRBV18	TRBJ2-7	ASSPPGVYEQY
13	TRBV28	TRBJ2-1	ASRSTVTSYNEQF
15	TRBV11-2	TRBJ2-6	ASSGRTGALGANVLT
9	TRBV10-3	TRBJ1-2	AISDGYGYT
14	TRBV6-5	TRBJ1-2	ASSFFTGTGIYGYT
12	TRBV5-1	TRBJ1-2	ASSQTGPNYGYT